A single sample is the source of the 9 T cell receptor beta chains below, sequenced in a study of T cell responses to AZD1222 COVID-19 vaccine. The repertoire was sequenced with immunoSEQ multiplex PCR; TCRdb's copy has only in-frame clones and lacks some. The profile shows around 80,000 clones, approximately 85% of them singletons. Sequenced material: peripheral blood, taken 28 days after the second AZD1222 dose. These receptors were collected from an adult who received the AZD1222 COVID-19 vaccine.

This rearrangement joins TRBV13 to TRBJ2-2; D is undetermined. Germline-derived CDR1 and CDR2 are PRHDT and FYEKMQ (reference sequence). The CDR3 loop spans 15 amino acids. V was pared by 5 bases and J by 0 bases, with 10 bases between. The CDR3 coding sequence is TGTGCCAGCAGCATGGACGGAGCGAACACCGGGGAGCTGTTTTTT. This translates into CASSMDGANTGELFF.

This clone is judged large (0.1 to 1%). The V gene is TRBV24-1, the J gene TRBJ1-2; no firm D call. From germline, CDR1 is KGHDR and CDR2 SFDVKD. Between the trimmed V and J ends, which lost 3 bases and 2 bases, there was a span of 9 bases. There are 14 residues in the CDR3. DNA of the CDR3: TGTGCCACCAGTGATGAGCGGGCGAACTATGGCTACACCTTC. Amino acid sequence: CATSDERANYGYTF.

The chain carries TRBV6-5 and TRBJ1-4; D might be TRBD1 (5 bases). Germline CDR1 reads MNHEY; CDR2 reads SVGAGI. The CDR3 consists of 14 residues. Between the trimmed V and J ends, which lost 5 bases and 12 bases, there was a span of 19 bases. The DNA of the CDR3 is TGTGCCAGCAGTCCGAACCGGGGGGGAAAGGAACTGTTTTTT. It encodes CASSPNRGGKELFF.

This chain links TRBV28 with TRBJ1-2, with D tentatively TRBD1 (5 bases). The CDR3 covers 14 residues. Germline V gene data show CDR1 as MDHEN and CDR2 as SYDVKM. Trimming took off 5 bases at V and 4 bases at J, with 14 bases between the two ends. CDR3 residues: CASSPVGVGYGYTF. DNA of the CDR3: TGTGCCAGCAGTCCCGTAGGGGTAGGCTATGGCTACACCTTC.

The genes are TRBV7-9 and TRBJ2-2; tentatively, D is TRBD1 (5 bases). V shed 0 bases and J shed 6 bases, with 11 bases lying between them. This CDR3 spans 15 amino acids. Germline CDR1 is SEHNR and CDR2 is FQNEAQ (reference sequence). As DNA, the CDR3 is TGTGCCAGCAGCTTAGCGCAAGGGGAAGCCGGGGAGCTGTTTTTT. Residues: CASSLAQGEAGELFF.

The chain has TRBV10-3 and TRBJ1-4; D unresolved. The germline V gene has CDR1 ENHRY and CDR2 SYGVKD. The V end lost 2 bases, the J end lost 7 bases, and 8 bases lay between the germline ends. The CDR3 contains 13 residues. The CDR3 DNA sequence: TGTGCCATCAGTGAGAGTAGAGGTGAAAAACTGTTTTTT. Encoded protein: CAISESRGEKLFF.

The chain employs TRBV5-1 and TRBJ2-7; unclear D gene. This CDR3 has 14 residues. The germline V gene encodes CDR1 SGHRS and CDR2 YFSETQ. V was shortened by 1 base and J by 0 bases, with 8 bases between the two germline ends. The CDR3 region has the DNA TGCGCCAGCAGCTTGTTGCCAGGCTCCTACGAGCAGTACTTC. Protein sequence: CASSLLPGSYEQYF.

This chain uses TRBV6-6 with TRBJ2-7, with 9 bases that match TRBD1. The germline V gene encodes CDR1 MNHNY and CDR2 SVGAGI (reference sequence). Germline trimming cut 6 bases from V and 2 bases from J; bases unmatched to any gene: 5. The CDR3 length is 14 residues. In DNA form, the CDR3 reads TGTGCCAGCAGACCTACAGGGGGCACCTACGAGCAGTACTTC. Amino acids: CASRPTGGTYEQYF.

This chain links TRBV6-5 with TRBJ1-6; possible D gene TRBD1, 6 bases. From germline, CDR1 is MNHEY and CDR2 SVGAGI. The CDR3 has 16 amino acids. Trimming removed 2 bases at V and 9 bases at J, with 17 bases between. The CDR3 bases are TGTGCCAGCAGTTACATGAGCGCACAGGGAGGTTCACCCCTCCACTTT. It encodes CASSYMSAQGGSPLHF.